This T cell receptor (beta chain) stems from a study of blood T cell repertoires in COVID-19. Turning to the study itself: COVID-19 samples from acute and convalescent phases originated in the United States, Italy and Spain. Sample material is recorded as cDNA or gDNA derived from T cells, B-cell-depleted T cells, or PBMCs.

Here immunoSEQ multiplex PCR was the method, and the copy in TCRdb shows in-frame clones only, minus some. The sample holds roughly 250,000 clones, 82% seen once. Germline V lookup: CDR1 MNHEY, CDR2 SVGAGI. V lost 7 bases and J lost 6, with 15 bases in between. The CDR3 has 13 residues. This clone was found a few times. The gene calls are TRBV6-5 and TRBJ2-5; a possible D gene is TRBD2 (5 bases). Sequenced sample: peripheral blood. The source is a woman older than 75 with active or convalescent COVID-19. CDR3 sequence reads: CASTLRTGQTQYF. The CDR3 coding sequence is TGTGCCAGCACTCTCCGGACTGGGCAGACCCAGTACTTC.